What follows are 27 T cell receptor beta chains derived from one specimen sequenced in a study of regulatory T cells in long-lasting Graves disease. TCR beta libraries were built with iRepertoire HTBI primers and Arm-PCR of CDR3 regions. TCRdb reprocessed the multiplex PCR reads via MiXCR and lists one record per CDR3 protein. Of 400,000 to 500,000 distinct CDR3 sequences listed, about 15% are singletons. Time point meaning: newly diagnosed GD, antithyroid drugs for less than 3 months. TCR sequences were obtained from RNA taken from PBMCs. These records were also assigned to another study, of T cells in Graves' hyperthyroidism and ophthalmopathy.

The material was peripheral blood mononuclear cells (PBMCs), obtained at new diagnosis, from a patient treated with antithyroid drugs. These TCRs come from a young woman with Graves disease.

This clonotype was picked up many times. The rearrangement links TRBV3-1 to TRBJ1-2; D gene ambiguous. The V gene lost 0 bases and the J gene lost 4 bases, with 9 bases spanning the gap. Germline CDR1 reads LGHDT; CDR2 reads YNNKEL (reference sequence). The length of the CDR3 is 14 residues. This CDR3 reads CASSQDGEIYGYTF. CDR3 nucleotide sequence: TGTGCCAGCAGCCAAGACGGAGAGATCTATGGCTACACCTTC.

The V call is TRBV6-4, the J call TRBJ2-7; unclear D gene. Germline assignment: CDR1 MRHNA and CDR2 SNTAGT. The V and J ends lost 5 bases and 3 bases respectively, with 11 bases between them. The CDR3 loop spans 13 amino acids. CDR3: CASSYSPDYEQYF. The CDR3 bases are TGTGCCAGCAGTTACAGCCCCGACTACGAGCAGTACTTC.

This clonotype was found a few times. The chain recombines TRBV30 with TRBJ2-6; 7 bases fit TRBD1. The germline gives CDR1 GTSNPN, CDR2 SVGIG (reference sequence). With V trimmed by 3 bases and J by 2 bases, 4 bases remained unmatched. This CDR3 is 15 amino acids long. The CDR3 protein is CAWRKGATGANVLTF. CDR3 DNA: TGTGCCTGGAGGAAGGGGGCTACTGGGGCCAACGTCCTGACTTTC. The full variable domain, completed using reference TRBV30 and TRBJ2-6, is SQTIHQWPATLVQPVGSPLSLECTVEGTSNPNLYWYRQAAGRGLQLLFYSVGIGQISSEVPQNLSASRPQDRQFILSSKKLLLSDSGFYLCAWRKGATGANVLTFGAGSRLTVL.

The rearrangement links TRBV20-1 to TRBJ2-1; 9 bases map to TRBD2. V was clipped by 6 bases and J by 10 bases; unmatched bases: 7. The CDR3 sequence is 12 residues long. Germline assignment: CDR1 DFQATT and CDR2 SNEGSKA (reference sequence). As DNA, the CDR3 is TGCAGTGCAAGTAGCGGGAGCCTCGAGCAGTTCTTC. This sequence encodes CSASSGSLEQFF.

As concerns this clonotype: One end of the junction does not line up with germline, which may come from a read error. The chain links TRBV5-1 to TRBJ1-5; a weak D match, TRBD1 (6 bases). The CDR3 is 17 residues long. Germline V CDR1 and CDR2: SGHRS, YFSETQ. CDR3 nucleotides: TGTGCCAGCAGCTTGGGGGCTGGGGGGGGGCACAATCAGCCCCAGCATTTT. This sequence encodes CASSLGAGGGHNQPQHF.

This clonotype was recorded a few times. The chain links TRBV29-1 to TRBJ2-5; D is unresolved. Germline CDR1 reads SQVTM; CDR2 reads ANQGSEA. The CDR3 has 12 residues. Trimming took off 0 bases at V and 6 bases at J, with 8 bases between the two ends. CDR3 region: CSVEEGWQTQYF. In nucleotides, the CDR3 is TGCAGCGTTGAAGAGGGGTGGCAGACCCAGTACTTC.

This clonotype was seen repeatedly, ten times or more. This rearrangement joins TRBV27 to TRBJ2-1; 9 nucleotides align to TRBD1. Germline CDR1 and CDR2: MNHEY and SMNVEV (reference sequence). This CDR3 spans 16 amino acids. J gave up 4 bases and V 4 bases, and 8 bases lay outside the gene matches. This chain's CDR3 is CASSSYRTGDYNEQFF. The CDR3 coding sequence is TGTGCCAGCAGTTCCTACCGGACAGGGGATTACAATGAGCAGTTCTTC.

This clonotype has ten or more counts. The gene calls are TRBV3-1 and TRBJ2-5, with 7 bases that match TRBD1. The J segment lost 4 bases and the V segment lost 11 bases, leaving 16 bases of the junction unmatched. The length of the CDR3 is 15 residues. CDR1 is LGHDT, CDR2 YNNKEL, per germline (reference sequence). CDR3 protein: CAAKEQGYPIETQYF. The CDR3 DNA reads TGTGCCGCCAAAGAACAGGGGTATCCCATAGAGACCCAGTACTTC.

This clonotype was observed at least ten times. The chain is built from TRBV5-7 and TRBJ2-7; 12 bases align to TRBD1. TRBV5-7 is an ORF, and what it does is uncertain. The CDR3 has 13 amino acids. The V segment lost 6 bases and the J segment 5 bases; nucleotides outside the gene matches: 3. Here the CDR3 reads CASIRDRGHEQYF. The DNA of the CDR3 is TGTGCCAGCATTCGGGACAGGGGGCACGAGCAGTACTTC.

This chain uses TRBV6-5 with TRBJ2-7, with D hard to call. CDR1 and CDR2 (germline): MNHEY, SVGAGI. The CDR3 has 16 amino acids. V was clipped by 0 bases and J by 3 bases, with 15 bases between them. The CDR3 is CASSYSIQLGYYEQYF. For the CDR3, the DNA is TGTGCCAGCAGTTACTCGATCCAGCTGGGGTACTACGAGCAGTACTTC.

This clonotype has a handful of counts. This chain joins TRBV20-1 and TRBJ1-5; D perhaps matches TRBD1 (5 bases). Trimming shortened V by 4 bases and J by 4 bases, and 14 bases separated the two germline ends. The V gene's germline CDR1 is DFQATT and CDR2 SNEGSKA (reference sequence). This CDR3 comprises 14 residues. CDR3 sequence reads: CSAIPRVGNQPQHF. CDR3 nucleotides: TGCAGTGCTATTCCCAGGGTGGGAAATCAGCCCCAGCATTTT.

This clonotype showed up many times. This chain uses TRBV11-2 with TRBJ2-3; 11 bases are a match to TRBD2. V lost 3 bases to trimming and J lost 2 bases; unmatched junction nucleotides: 7. The length of the CDR3 is 17 residues. Germline V lookup: CDR1 SGHAT, CDR2 FQNNGV. CDR3 residues: CASSLYPGLAVTDTQYF. The CDR3 bases are TGTGCCAGCAGCTTGTACCCGGGACTAGCGGTCACAGATACGCAGTATTTT.

The chain couples TRBV12-3 or TRBV12-4 to TRBJ2-7; D remains ambiguous. Between the trimmed V and J ends, which lost 1 base and 4 bases, there was a span of 11 bases. The CDR3 contains 14 residues. DNA for the CDR3: TGTGCCAGCAGTTTAGGGTCTAGAGGTTACGAGCAGTACTTC. Residues: CASSLGSRGYEQYF.

The genes are TRBV7-2 and TRBJ2-7; tentative D call: TRBD2 (6 bases). The CDR3 is 12 residues long. The germline gives CDR1 SGHTA, CDR2 FQGNSA. V shed 1 base and J shed 6 bases, with 7 bases lying between them. CDR3 residues: CASSLGRAEQYF. For the CDR3, the DNA is TGTGCCAGCAGCTTAGGGAGGGCCGAGCAGTACTTC.

This clonotype has only one observation. V and J are TRBV6-8 and TRBJ2-7, with 11 bases fitting TRBD1. The CDR3 sequence is 16 residues long. J lost 3 bases, V lost 5 bases, and 9 bases had no gene match. Germline CDR1 MNHGY, CDR2 SAAAGT. The CDR3 spells CASSRAGTGGIYEQYF. As DNA, the CDR3 is TGTGCCAGCAGTCGAGCCGGGACAGGGGGAATCTACGAGCAGTACTTC.

This clonotype was seen ten or more times. One end of the junction varies from germline; a read error may be responsible. The J gene is TRBJ2-7, the V gene TRBV5-1, with TRBD2 matching over 8 bases. Germline V gene sequence: CDR1 SGHRS, CDR2 YFSETQ. The CDR3 contains 14 residues. The CDR3 nucleotides are TGTGCCAGCAGCTTAGGACTAGCAGACTACGAGCAGTACTTC. This sequence encodes CASSLGLADYEQYF.

This clonotype was seen at least ten times. V gene TRBV20-1 combines with J gene TRBJ2-1, with 13 bases matching TRBD2. CDR1 is DFQATT, CDR2 SNEGSKA, per germline (reference sequence). The CDR3 is made up of 19 amino acids. J was trimmed by 3 bases and V by 3 bases; bases with no gene match: 14. The CDR3 DNA follows: TGCAGTGCTAGTGGTGGCAAACCGGGACTAGCGGGGAACTACAATGAGCAGTTCTTC. It yields the protein CSASGGKPGLAGNYNEQFF.

This clonotype was observed many times. This chain uses TRBV12-3 or TRBV12-4 with TRBJ2-7; the D is unclear. Trimming removed 3 bases at V and 3 bases at J, with 12 bases between. CDR3 size: 14 residues. The CDR3 sequence is CASSFWQENYEQYF. Written as DNA, the CDR3 is TGTGCCAGCAGTTTTTGGCAGGAGAACTACGAGCAGTACTTC.

Only a few counts were recorded for this clonotype. The chain combines TRBV20-1 with TRBJ2-7; 8 positions match TRBD2. Germline V gives CDR1 DFQATT, CDR2 SNEGSKA (reference sequence). The V segment lost 6 bases and the J segment 0 bases; nucleotides outside the gene matches: 10. This CDR3 region has 15 residues. The CDR3 region has the DNA TGCAGTGCCAGACCTCTAGCGGGCAACTCCTACGAGCAGTACTTC. Protein: CSARPLAGNSYEQYF.

The rearrangement uses TRBV7-8 and TRBJ1-4; possibly TRBD1 for D (5 bases). V dropped 1 base and J dropped 3 bases, with 9 bases sitting between them. The CDR3 is 15 amino acids. Per the germline V gene, CDR1 is SGHVS and CDR2 is FQNEAQ. The CDR3 bases are TGTGCCAGCAGCTTAGTTTGGGACTCTAATGAAAAACTGTTTTTT. Protein: CASSLVWDSNEKLFF.

This clonotype was recorded at least ten times. The J gene is TRBJ2-7, the V gene TRBV5-1; TRBD1 or TRBD2 may be the D gene (5 bases each). V dropped 4 bases and J dropped 3 bases, with 17 bases sitting between them. This CDR3 is 15 amino acids long. In germline, CDR1 is SGHRS, CDR2 YFSETQ. CDR3 DNA sequence: TGCGCCAGCAGCCTACCCCGGGACCCCAACTACGAGCAGTACTTC. It codes for CASSLPRDPNYEQYF. Complete variable domain (other parts from reference TRBV5-1 and TRBJ2-7): KAGVTQTPRYLIKTRGQQVTLSCSPISGHRSVSWYQQTPGQGLQFLFEYFSETQRNKGNFPGRFSGRQFSNSRSEMNVSTLELGDSALYLCASSLPRDPNYEQYFGPGTRLTVT.

The chain has TRBV7-2 and TRBJ2-2; maybe TRBD1 (6 bases). V was cut by 5 bases and J by 1 base, with 11 bases left in between. The germline V gene has CDR1 SGHTA and CDR2 FQGNSA. The CDR3 loop spans 15 amino acids. The CDR3 coding sequence is TGTGCCAGCAGCCACCGGGACAAGAACACCGGGGAGCTGTTTTTT. It is translated as CASSHRDKNTGELFF.

This clonotype was seen a few times. V gene TRBV7-9 combines with J gene TRBJ2-1, with 7 bases that match TRBD2. The CDR3 length is 16 residues. Germline V gene lookup returns CDR1 SEHNR and CDR2 FQNEAQ (reference sequence). V gave up 2 bases and J gave up 4 bases; unmatched junction bases: 8. CDR3 loop: CASSLKPGLPYNEQFF. The DNA for the CDR3 is TGTGCCAGCAGCTTAAAACCGGGACTACCGTACAATGAGCAGTTCTTC.

This clonotype was seen at least ten times. The chain recombines TRBV6-9 with TRBJ2-7; perhaps D is TRBD1 or TRBD2 (5 bases each). CDR1 and CDR2 (germline): MNHGY, SVAAGI. V lost 4 bases to trimming and J lost 0 bases, with 7 bases between them. The CDR3 sequence is 13 residues long. The CDR3 loop reads CASSWDPSYEQYF. CDR3 DNA sequence: TGTGCCAGCAGTTGGGACCCCTCCTACGAGCAGTACTTC.

The J gene is TRBJ1-6, the V gene TRBV18, with D possibly being TRBD1 (6 bases). The germline V gene encodes CDR1 KGHSH and CDR2 LQKENI. The CDR3 sequence is 16 residues long. Trimming left V 1 base short and J 7 bases short, with 14 bases between. CDR3: CASSPLTRGANSPLHF. The CDR3 DNA follows: TGTGCCAGCTCACCACTCACGCGGGGGGCCAATTCACCCCTCCACTTT.

This clonotype was observed many times. J is TRBJ2-3 and V is TRBV3-1; the D is unclear. The CDR3 loop spans 13 amino acids. The V gene's germline CDR1 is LGHDT and CDR2 YNNKEL (reference sequence). Trimming left V 0 bases short and J 3 bases short, with 4 bases between. CDR3 nucleotides: TGTGCCAGCAGCCAAGAGGGTACAGATACGCAGTATTTT. It is translated as CASSQEGTDTQYF.

This clonotype came up a few times. Here the CDR3 reads CASSLQGYNYGYTF. In DNA form, the CDR3 reads TGCGCCAGCAGCCTACAGGGATATAACTATGGCTACACCTTC. The V gene is TRBV4-1, the J gene TRBJ1-2; D is perhaps TRBD1 (6 bases). There are 14 residues in the CDR3. CDR1 and CDR2 from the germline V gene are MGHRA and YSYEKL. V was cut by 4 bases and J by 1 base, with 10 bases left in between.